The 27 T cell receptor beta chains listed next were all sequenced from one sample in a study of shared clonotypes between healthy human individuals. Some clones are missing from TCRdb's copy, which holds only in-frame ones; the method was immunoSEQ multiplex PCR. The top ten hold roughly 56% of the sample, which has under 85,000 clones, 62% seen once. Specimen: memory CD8+ T cells sorted from blood. Subset given: CD45RO+ cells pooled with CCR7-negative TemRA cells. These receptors all stem from a man aged 30 to 39 in good health.

This clone was counted a few times. This chain connects TRBV18 to TRBJ1-5; unclear D gene. CDR3 length equals 13 residues. The ends were cut back, 2 bases at V and 6 bases at J, with 8 bases in the middle. CDR1 and CDR2 (germline): KGHSH, LQKENI. The CDR3 bases are TGTGCCAGCTCACCAACGGACGGTCAGCCCCAGCATTTT. It codes for CASSPTDGQPQHF.

This clone was picked up a small number of times. The chain has TRBV15 and TRBJ2-7; 8 bases are a match to TRBD1. V dropped 2 bases and J dropped 7; count of bases not matched to a gene: 4. The germline V gene encodes CDR1 LNHNV and CDR2 YYDKDF (reference sequence). The CDR3 totals 13 residues. In DNA form, the CDR3 reads TGTGCCACCAGCAGAATCAGGGACAGGGAGCAGTACTTC. Encoded protein: CATSRIRDREQYF.

CDR3 loop: CASSSGGQGKETQYF. The CDR3 DNA reads TGTGCCAGCAGTTCGGGTGGACAGGGTAAAGAGACCCAGTACTTC. The rearrangement joins TRBV25-1 to TRBJ2-5; 8 bases agree with TRBD1. The CDR3 is 15 amino acids. Germline CDR1 and CDR2: MGHDK and SYGVNS. V lost 5 bases, J lost 3 bases, and 8 bases stayed unmatched.

V and J are TRBV28 and TRBJ1-1; the D is unclear. This CDR3 has 17 residues. The germline CDR1 and CDR2 sequences are MDHEN and SYDVKM. Trimming shortened V by 3 bases and J by 2 bases, and 19 bases separated the two germline ends. The CDR3 here is CASSFRFRRGPNTEAFF. CDR3 nucleotide sequence: TGTGCCAGCAGTTTTAGGTTTCGACGTGGGCCAAACACTGAAGCTTTCTTT.

This clone was counted at least ten times. The rearrangement uses TRBV9 and TRBJ1-3, with D possibly being TRBD1 (5 bases). CDR1 and CDR2 from the germline V gene are SGDLS and YYNGEE. Trimming took off 0 bases at V and 6 bases at J, with 10 bases between the two ends. This CDR3 contains 14 residues. CDR3 region: CASSVDGRVNTIYF. In DNA form, the CDR3 reads TGTGCCAGCAGCGTAGACGGCAGGGTAAACACCATATATTTT.

The CDR3 DNA reads TGTGCCAGCAGCCTGACTCACTACAATGAGCAGTTCTTC. The encoded protein is CASSLTHYNEQFF. This rearrangement joins TRBV7-8 to TRBJ2-1, with D hard to call. Germline V gives CDR1 SGHVS, CDR2 FQNEAQ. This CDR3 is built from 13 residues. V shed 5 bases and J shed 3 bases, with 8 bases lying between them.

V usage is TRBV5-6 and J usage is TRBJ2-7, with a possible D match to TRBD2 (6 bases). Per germline, CDR1 SGHDT and CDR2 YYEEEE. This CDR3 comprises 15 residues. V shed 3 bases and J shed 3 bases, with 16 bases lying between them. In nucleotides, the CDR3 is TGTGCCAGCAGCTCACCGGGAGTCGGGCTCTACGAGCAGTACTTC. Protein sequence: CASSSPGVGLYEQYF.

The count of this clone is one. The V and J genes are TRBV28 and TRBJ2-5; either TRBD1 or TRBD2 may fit D (5 bases each). Germline CDR1 and CDR2: MDHEN and SYDVKM. Deletions cut 10 bases from V and 2 bases from J, with 8 bases between. CDR3 length: 11 residues. The chain's CDR3 is CATGGQETQYF. The CDR3 coding sequence is TGTGCCACTGGGGGACAAGAGACCCAGTACTTC.

The rearrangement uses TRBV4-1 and TRBJ2-2; D is ambiguous. The CDR3 is 16 amino acids. V lost 2 bases to trimming and J lost 1 base, with 11 bases between them. The V gene's germline CDR1 is MGHRA and CDR2 YSYEKL. The CDR3, as DNA: TGCGCCAGCAGCCAATTTCCCGGGCGGAACACCGGGGAGCTGTTTTTT. Amino acids: CASSQFPGRNTGELFF.

This clone was detected many times. The chain is built from TRBV4-1 and TRBJ2-5; D may be TRBD1 or TRBD2 (6 bases each). Germline-derived CDR1 and CDR2 are MGHRA and YSYEKL. The V gene lost 1 base and the J gene lost 4 bases, with 16 bases spanning the gap. This CDR3 is built from 16 residues. As DNA, the CDR3 is TGCGCCAGCAGCCAAGCCGGGGGCCCCGACGGAGAGACCCAGTACTTC. Translating gives CASSQAGGPDGETQYF.

This clone came up many times. The chain has TRBV10-3 and TRBJ2-7; 7 nucleotides align to TRBD2. Germline loops: CDR1 ENHRY, CDR2 SYGVKD. Germline trimming cut 7 bases from V and 0 bases from J; bases unmatched to any gene: 3. This CDR3 region has 13 residues. CDR3 DNA: TGTGCCATCACAAGCGGGGACTCCTACGAGCAGTACTTC. Its translation is CAITSGDSYEQYF.

The genes are TRBV29-1 and TRBJ2-1; D unresolved. Trimming removed 6 bases at V and 5 bases at J, with 5 bases between. The germline V gene encodes CDR1 SQVTM and CDR2 ANQGSEA. The CDR3 is made up of 10 amino acids. CDR3 sequence: CSVRNNEQFF. As DNA, the CDR3 is TGCAGCGTCAGGAACAATGAGCAGTTCTTC.

This chain's CDR3 is CATRDGTGGPYEQYF. The DNA for the CDR3 is TGTGCCACCAGAGATGGGACAGGGGGACCTTACGAGCAGTACTTC. This chain uses TRBV28 with TRBJ2-7; 11 positions agree with TRBD1. V lost 10 bases to trimming and J lost 4 bases; unmatched junction nucleotides: 12. The CDR3 runs 15 residues. CDR1 and CDR2 from the germline V gene are MDHEN and SYDVKM.

The chain has TRBV5-6 and TRBJ2-3; unclear D gene. V shed 2 bases and J shed 1 base, with 2 bases lying between them. Germline V gene data show CDR1 as SGHDT and CDR2 as YYEEEE. CDR3 length equals 12 residues. The CDR3 DNA reads as TGTGCCAGCAGCTTTGGCACAGATACGCAGTATTTT. This encodes CASSFGTDTQYF.

The chain carries TRBV5-1 and TRBJ2-7; 14 bases match TRBD2. The CDR3 is 18 residues long. V lost 2 bases, J lost 2 bases, and 9 bases stayed unmatched. The germline gives CDR1 SGHRS, CDR2 YFSETQ. The CDR3 region is CASSLRGRTSGRTYEQYF. As DNA, the CDR3 is TGCGCCAGCAGCTTAAGGGGCAGGACTAGCGGGAGGACCTACGAGCAGTACTTC.

V and J are TRBV6-1 and TRBJ2-1; no clear D. V lost 1 base and J 9 bases, leaving 16 bases between the germline ends. This CDR3 spans 15 amino acids. The V gene's germline CDR1 is MNHNS and CDR2 SASEGT. The CDR3: CASSEGAGGWGEQFF. CDR3 DNA sequence: TGTGCCAGCAGTGAAGGGGCAGGTGGTTGGGGTGAGCAGTTCTTC.

CDR3 residues: CASMETTLAKNIQYF. The CDR3 DNA reads TGTGCCAGCATGGAGACGACACTAGCCAAAAACATTCAGTACTTC. This chain links TRBV25-1 with TRBJ2-4; D gene unclear. Looked up from germline, CDR1 is MGHDK and CDR2 is SYGVNS. This CDR3 spans 15 amino acids. V lost 7 bases and J lost 0, with 13 bases in between.

The V and J genes are TRBV28 and TRBJ1-5; no reliable D call. This CDR3 is built from 13 residues. V was trimmed by 6 bases and J by 4 bases, leaving 10 bases between them. Germline CDR1 is MDHEN and CDR2 is SYDVKM. CDR3: CASRRGGNQPQHF. For the CDR3, the DNA is TGTGCCAGCAGACGGGGAGGGAATCAGCCCCAGCATTTT. Supplemented by reference TRBV28 and TRBJ1-5, the full variable domain reads DVKVTQSSRYLVKRTGEKVFLECVQDMDHENMFWYRQDPGLGLRLIYFSYDVKMKEKGDIPEGYSVSREKKERFSLILESASTNQTSMYLCASRRGGNQPQHFGDGTRLSIL.

Here the CDR3 DNA reads TGTGCCAGCTCACCCCCTAACAGGAGAGATTACAATGAGCAGTTCTTC. It specifies CASSPPNRRDYNEQFF. The chain combines TRBV18 with TRBJ2-1; tentatively, D is TRBD1 (5 bases). V was cut by 3 bases and J by 4 bases, with 16 bases left in between. Germline-derived CDR1 and CDR2 are KGHSH and LQKENI. The CDR3 covers 16 residues.

V usage is TRBV25-1 and J usage is TRBJ2-5, with D perhaps matching TRBD1 (6 bases). Germline CDR1 MGHDK, CDR2 SYGVNS. CDR3 length: 15 residues. The V end lost 5 bases, the J end lost 3 bases, and 16 bases lay between the germline ends. CDR3 sequence: CASSRGGGKEETQYF. In nucleotides, the CDR3 is TGTGCCAGCAGTAGAGGTGGGGGCAAGGAAGAGACCCAGTACTTC.

This chain joins TRBV5-1 and TRBJ2-1; 8 positions agree with TRBD1. The CDR3 has 18 amino acids. Germline assignment: CDR1 SGHRS and CDR2 YFSETQ. Trimming removed 0 bases from V and 9 bases from J; junction bases left unmatched: 17. CDR3 bases: TGCGCCAGCAGCTTGGGAAACAGGGGGGACTGGGCGACCGGTGAGCAGTTCTTC. It translates to CASSLGNRGDWATGEQFF.

About this clone: A much larger clone sits a single nucleotide away, making a read error possible. This chain links TRBV6-1 with TRBJ2-5; 15 nucleotides agree with TRBD2. In germline, CDR1 is MNHNS, CDR2 SASEGT. The length of the CDR3 is 15 residues. CDR3 bases: TGTGCCAGCAGCGGACTAGCGGGAGGGTATGAGACCCAGCACTTC. Residues: CASSGLAGGYETQHF.

The chain combines TRBV9 with TRBJ2-1, with TRBD2 matching over 9 bases. Germline CDR1 and CDR2: SGDLS and YYNGEE. V lost 3 bases, J lost 4 bases, and 5 bases stayed unmatched. The CDR3 length is 15 residues. Here the CDR3 reads CASSAETSGYNEQFF. CDR3 DNA: TGTGCCAGCAGCGCGGAGACTAGCGGTTACAATGAGCAGTTCTTC.

This chain uses TRBV6-5 with TRBJ1-1; 9 bases agree with TRBD1. The CDR3 totals 16 residues. V lost 0 bases, J lost 1 base, and 3 bases stayed unmatched. CDR1 is MNHEY, CDR2 SVGAGI, per germline. The CDR3 sequence: CASSYSPGQGNTEAFF. As DNA, the CDR3 is TGTGCCAGCAGTTACTCGCCGGGACAGGGGAACACTGAAGCTTTCTTT.

J is TRBJ2-7 and V is TRBV10-3; TRBD2 matches 13 bases. V shed 4 bases and J 0 bases; nucleotides not matched to a gene: 3. Germline CDR1 is ENHRY and CDR2 is SYGVKD. This CDR3 has 16 amino acids. In nucleotides, the CDR3 is TGTGCCATCAGTGGACTAGCGGGAGGAAGCTCCTACGAGCAGTACTTC. Protein: CAISGLAGGSSYEQYF.

The table lists this clone with many counts. V and J are TRBV27 and TRBJ2-3, with D hard to call. Germline CDR1 MNHEY, CDR2 SMNVEV (reference sequence). Trimming shortened V by 5 bases and J by 2 bases, and 5 bases separated the two germline ends. The CDR3 loop spans 12 amino acids. CDR3 sequence: CASSPNTDTQYF. The CDR3 nucleotides are TGTGCCAGCAGTCCTAACACAGATACGCAGTATTTT.

J is TRBJ2-1 and V is TRBV9; tentatively, D is TRBD1 (7 bases). The CDR3 spans 13 residues. Trimming pared 5 bases from V and 3 bases from J, leaving 9 bases between. From germline, CDR1 is SGDLS and CDR2 YYNGEE. CDR3 in DNA: TGTGCCAGCAGTCAGGGGGGCTACAATGAGCAGTTCTTC. It is translated as CASSQGGYNEQFF.